This TCR beta chain was retrieved from a study of T-cell reconstitution after alpha-beta-depleted transplantation in children. The table lists this clonotype with many counts. The V and J ends lost 3 bases and 5 bases respectively, with 10 bases between them. The CDR3 totals 12 residues. CDR1 is DFQATT and CDR2 is SNEGSKA in the germline V gene (reference sequence). Molecular barcoding with unique molecular identifiers was used for the TCRbeta library. One entry per CDR3 protein, called by TCRdb with MiXCR from the PCR reads. The table includes hundreds of thousands of distinct CDR3 sequences, around 16% detected once.

Sequences were derived from PBMCs from the stem cell graft donor, sampled from the stem cell graft. V gene TRBV20-1 combines with J gene TRBJ1-1; D may be TRBD1 (5 bases). The sequence derives from a human donor who donated a stem cell graft to a child with acute myeloid leukemia. CDR3 sequence: CSASGDLTEAFF. The DNA of the CDR3 is TGCAGTGCTAGTGGGGACTTGACTGAAGCTTTCTTT.